The 27 T cell receptor beta chains presented below share a single source sample, sequenced in a study of a mutant IDH1 vaccine in newly diagnosed glioma (dated by TCRdb to the early 2020s). Libraries were built with the immunoSEQ multiplex PCR assay. What TCRdb holds here is the immuneACCESS table cut down to in-frame rearrangements. Part of the clones is not present; checked against another copy, under half of the missing clones reflect an unresolved V gene, and the others are unexplained. Here the sample has tens of thousands of clones; around 90% occur a single time. The biggest ten clones account for more than 1.5% of the sample. Their specific antigens are unknown. Interpreted using the paper, the time point label stands for: week 35, safety follow-up. A 20-mer mutant IDH1 peptide at 300 micrograms in Montanide made up each vaccine dose, which was injected subcutaneously together with topical imiquimod.

The sequencing here drew on PBMCs, taken from a glioma patient whose treatment included an IDH1 peptide vaccine. These receptors were taken from a man under 40 with glioma.

The rearrangement links TRBV5-4 to TRBJ2-6, with TRBD2 matching 7 bases. The CDR3 has 18 residues. The junction had 10 bases not matched to a gene; V was cut back by 4 bases and J by 0 bases. In germline, CDR1 is SGHNT, CDR2 YYREEE (reference sequence). The CDR3 protein is CASSTGGDGSSGANVLTF. DNA for the CDR3: TGTGCCAGCAGCACGGGGGGTGACGGGAGCTCTGGGGCCAACGTCCTGACTTTC.

V usage is TRBV10-3 and J usage is TRBJ2-3, with D perhaps TRBD2 (5 bases). V lost 4 bases to trimming and J lost 4 bases, with 12 bases between them. Looked up from germline, CDR1 is ENHRY and CDR2 is SYGVKD. This CDR3 region has 14 residues. In nucleotides, the CDR3 is TGTGCCATCAGTGGCCGGACTCGGCCAGATACGCAGTATTTT. Translating it yields CAISGRTRPDTQYF.

The V and J genes are TRBV6-1 and TRBJ1-5; no clear D gene. CDR3 length: 14 residues. Germline V gives CDR1 MNHNS, CDR2 SASEGT. V was cut by 5 bases and J by 0 bases, with 8 bases left in between. CDR3 region: CASSPDISNQPQHF. The CDR3 bases are TGTGCCAGCAGTCCTGACATTAGCAATCAGCCCCAGCATTTT.

The J gene is TRBJ2-7, the V gene TRBV4-2, with D perhaps TRBD1 (5 bases). This CDR3 contains 15 residues. Germline assignment: CDR1 LGHNA and CDR2 YNFKEQ. V was shortened by 1 base and J by 3 bases, with 13 bases between the two germline ends. The CDR3 spells CASSQVGGARYEQYF. CDR3 DNA: TGTGCCAGCAGCCAAGTTGGTGGGGCCCGCTACGAGCAGTACTTC.

V usage is TRBV4-3 and J usage is TRBJ2-1, with a possible D match to TRBD2 (7 bases). Deletions cut 0 bases from V and 6 bases from J, with 15 bases between. CDR3 length equals 16 residues. Germline CDR1 and CDR2: LGHNA and YSLEER. The CDR3 sequence: CASSQDLGGPRNEQFF. The CDR3 DNA reads as TGCGCCAGCAGCCAAGATTTGGGGGGGCCGCGCAATGAGCAGTTCTTC.

This chain uses TRBV6-1 with TRBJ1-2; no reliable D call. Germline CDR1 is MNHNS and CDR2 is SASEGT. The V gene lost 2 bases and the J gene lost 4 bases, with 14 bases spanning the gap. This CDR3 is 15 amino acids long. CDR3 bases: TGTGCCAGCAGTGAATCCCCGACGGACTTCTATGGCTACACCTTC. Amino acids: CASSESPTDFYGYTF.

The V and J genes are TRBV30 and TRBJ1-3; D possibly corresponds to TRBD1 (6 bases). The CDR3 is made up of 12 amino acids. Trimming pared 4 bases from V and 2 bases from J, leaving 6 bases between. Looked up from germline, CDR1 is GTSNPN and CDR2 is SVGIG (reference sequence). The CDR3 protein is CAWNRAGNTIYF. CDR3 coding DNA: TGTGCCTGGAACAGGGCTGGAAACACCATATATTTT.

This chain links TRBV28 with TRBJ2-6; D might be TRBD2 (5 bases). Trimming stripped 5 bases from V and 1 base from J, with 12 bases between. The germline gives CDR1 MDHEN, CDR2 SYDVKM. This CDR3 contains 16 residues. CDR3 loop: CASSPPGVSGANVLTF. The CDR3 DNA is TGTGCCAGCAGTCCTCCCGGGGTATCTGGGGCCAACGTCCTGACTTTC.

V is TRBV21-1 and J is TRBJ1-5; the table's D gene call, TRBD1, was not cross checked with the DNA. TRBV21-1 counts as a pseudogene. The CDR3 covers 15 residues. In nucleotides, the CDR3 is TGTGCCAGCAGCAGGGGGACAGGGAGGAACCAGCCCCAGCATTTT. Translating gives CASSRGTGRNQPQHF.

The chain employs TRBV6-1 and TRBJ2-1; TRBD2 might be the D (6 bases). The CDR3 has 15 residues. Per germline, CDR1 MNHNS and CDR2 SASEGT. V shed 6 bases and J shed 0 bases, with 12 bases lying between them. The CDR3 coding sequence is TGTGCCAGCAGGACCGGGACTCCCTCCTACAATGAGCAGTTCTTC. Translating it yields CASRTGTPSYNEQFF.

V and J are TRBV4-2 and TRBJ1-5; 8 bases are shared with TRBD1. CDR1 and CDR2 from the germline V gene are LGHNA and YNFKEQ. The CDR3 extends over 16 amino acids. V lost 0 bases to trimming and J lost 0 bases; unmatched junction nucleotides: 1. The CDR3 region has the DNA TGTGCCAGCAGCCAAGACAGGGGGCATAGCAATCAGCCCCAGCATTTT. Translating gives CASSQDRGHSNQPQHF.

The rearrangement uses TRBV29-1 and TRBJ1-2; 9 bases are a match to TRBD1. Per the germline V gene, CDR1 is SQVTM and CDR2 is ANQGSEA. V shed 6 bases, J shed 3 bases, and the junction held 2 bases outside the gene matches. This CDR3 region has 12 residues. CDR3 nucleotide sequence: TGCAGCGTCGGGGACAGGGACTATGGCTACACCTTC. It translates to CSVGDRDYGYTF.

This clone was seen only once. The rearrangement joins TRBV28 to TRBJ2-2; 9 bases map to TRBD2. Germline V lookup: CDR1 MDHEN, CDR2 SYDVKM. The CDR3 contains 15 residues. Trimming cost V 2 bases and J 4 bases; bases outside gene matches: 2. Here the CDR3 reads CASSLAGGPTGELFF. The CDR3 DNA reads TGTGCCAGCAGTTTAGCGGGGGGGCCCACCGGGGAGCTGTTTTTT.

The V gene is TRBV9, the J gene TRBJ2-2; the D gene is possibly TRBD2 (6 bases). In germline, CDR1 is SGDLS, CDR2 YYNGEE. The length of the CDR3 is 14 residues. V gave up 4 bases and J gave up 6 bases, with 13 bases separating them. CDR3 coding DNA: TGTGCCAGCAGCCCAGGAGGGTACGCCGGGGAGCTGTTTTTT. Translation: CASSPGGYAGELFF.

The genes are TRBV7-9 and TRBJ1-2, with D hard to call. Trimming took 3 bases from V and 4 from J, leaving 9 bases between them. Germline V gene lookup returns CDR1 SEHNR and CDR2 FQNEAQ (reference sequence). CDR3 length equals 13 residues. CDR3 amino acids: CASSFGHSYGYTF. CDR3 nucleotide sequence: TGTGCCAGCAGCTTTGGGCATAGCTATGGCTACACCTTC. The whole variable domain, filled in from reference TRBV7-9 and TRBJ1-2, reads DTGVSQNPRHKITKRGQNVTFRCDPISEHNRLYWYRQTLGQGPEFLTYFQNEAQLEKSRLLSDRFSAERPKGSFSTLEIQRTEQGDSAMYLCASSFGHSYGYTFGSGTRLTVV.

The chain couples TRBV5-1 to TRBJ2-3; 11 bases are shared with TRBD1. V shed 1 base and J 3 bases; nucleotides not matched to a gene: 7. The CDR3 covers 17 residues. The V gene's germline CDR1 is SGHRS and CDR2 YFSETQ. The CDR3 here is CASSLYGTGGPTDTQYF. In DNA, the CDR3 is TGCGCCAGCAGCTTGTACGGGACAGGGGGTCCGACAGATACGCAGTATTTT.

V and J are TRBV19 and TRBJ2-3, with D maybe TRBD2 (5 bases). CDR3 length: 14 amino acids. Germline V gene data show CDR1 as LNHDA and CDR2 as SQIVND (reference sequence). V was cut by 4 bases and J by 1 base, with 9 bases left in between. The CDR3 here is CASSTSGGTDTQYF. The CDR3 DNA follows: TGTGCCAGTAGTACCAGCGGCGGCACAGATACGCAGTATTTT.

CDR3 bases: TGTGCCAGCTCACCGACCGGGACAGGGGGAGGAAACACCATATATTTT. It codes for CASSPTGTGGGNTIYF. This chain connects TRBV18 to TRBJ1-3, with 11 positions matching TRBD1. The CDR3 has 16 amino acids. Germline assignment: CDR1 KGHSH and CDR2 LQKENI. V trimming: 3 bases; J trimming: 4 bases; junction bases outside the gene matches: 5.

The rearrangement joins TRBV18 to TRBJ2-2; D not certain. This CDR3 spans 13 amino acids. The ends were cut back, 0 bases at V and 3 bases at J, with 2 bases in the middle. Germline V lookup: CDR1 KGHSH, CDR2 LQKENI. The CDR3 sequence is CASSPPDTGELFF. The CDR3 DNA follows: TGTGCCAGCTCACCACCGGACACCGGGGAGCTGTTTTTT.

This clone was seen only once. CDR3 DNA: TGTGCCAGCAGTTCGCCGGGATCTCTCTACAATGAGCAGTTCTTC. Residues: CASSSPGSLYNEQFF. The gene calls are TRBV28 and TRBJ2-1, with a tentative D call TRBD2 (5 bases). The germline V gene encodes CDR1 MDHEN and CDR2 SYDVKM. V gave up 4 bases and J gave up 3 bases, with 13 bases separating them. This CDR3 has 15 amino acids.

The chain joins TRBV10-1 to TRBJ2-5; 7 nucleotides agree with TRBD1. The CDR3 sequence is 15 residues long. Trimming cost V 7 bases and J 2 bases; bases outside gene matches: 10. Germline CDR1 WNHNN, CDR2 SYGVQD (reference sequence). CDR3 DNA sequence: TGCGCCAGCACCCAGACAGGGTCGATTCAAGAGACCCAGTACTTC. Translation gives CASTQTGSIQETQYF.

The chain uses TRBV4-3 and TRBJ1-4; 8 bases fit TRBD1. This CDR3 is built from 15 residues. J lost 7 bases, V lost 1 base, and 5 bases had no gene match. Germline CDR1 reads LGHNA; CDR2 reads YSLEER. CDR3 sequence: CASSQVWTGTEKLFF. CDR3 DNA sequence: TGCGCCAGCAGCCAAGTTTGGACAGGGACTGAAAAACTGTTTTTT.

This clone occurred a few times. This chain links TRBV28 with TRBJ1-1; D perhaps matches TRBD1 (6 bases). Trimming stripped 2 bases from V and 10 bases from J, with 17 bases between. The CDR3 is 14 amino acids. Germline V lookup: CDR1 MDHEN, CDR2 SYDVKM. The DNA of the CDR3 is TGTGCCAGCAGTTTAACAGGGTTCGTCATTACAGCTTTCTTT. Amino acid sequence: CASSLTGFVITAFF.

This chain connects TRBV5-5 to TRBJ1-5; D is undetermined. This CDR3 spans 13 amino acids. The V gene's germline CDR1 is SGHKS and CDR2 YYEKEE (reference sequence). V was cut by 4 bases and J by 3 bases, with 8 bases left in between. CDR3 sequence reads: CASSQRINQPQHF. The CDR3 DNA follows: TGTGCCAGCAGCCAAAGGATCAATCAGCCCCAGCATTTT.

This rearrangement joins TRBV9 to TRBJ2-1; a weak D match, TRBD2 (5 bases). In germline, CDR1 is SGDLS, CDR2 YYNGEE. Trimming shortened V by 2 bases and J by 9 bases, and 12 bases separated the two germline ends. This CDR3 region has 13 residues. CDR3 nucleotides: TGTGCCAGCAGCGTTTTTGGGAGTAGTGAGCAGTTCTTC. This codes for CASSVFGSSEQFF.

The chain couples TRBV30 to TRBJ2-1; 12 bases match TRBD2. The trim removed 0 bases at V and 4 bases at J, leaving 1 base unmatched. There are 15 residues in the CDR3. CDR1 and CDR2 from the germline V gene are GTSNPN and SVGIG (reference sequence). CDR3 protein: CAWSVGTSGYNEQFF. The CDR3 region has the DNA TGTGCCTGGAGTGTAGGGACTAGCGGGTACAATGAGCAGTTCTTC.

CDR3 coding DNA: TGTGCCAGTAGTAAGGGGGACATTCAGTACTTC. Its protein product is CASSKGDIQYF. This chain connects TRBV19 to TRBJ2-4; a possible D gene is TRBD1 (6 bases). Trimming took off 4 bases at V and 8 bases at J, with 6 bases between the two ends. This CDR3 contains 11 residues. Germline CDR1 LNHDA, CDR2 SQIVND (reference sequence). Combining the CDR3 with reference TRBV19 and TRBJ2-4 gives the whole variable domain DGGITQSPKYLFRKEGQNVTLSCEQNLNHDAMYWYRQDPGQGLRLIYYSQIVNDFQKGDIAEGYSVSREKKESFPLTVTSAQKNPTAFYLCASSKGDIQYFGAGTRLSVL.